This paragraph reports one T cell receptor (beta chain). The data stem from a study of OX40 agonist ivuxolimab in advanced cancers. Study as a whole: The study treated patients with ivuxolimab, an agonistic anti-OX40 (CD134) antibody.

Repertoires were generated with immunoSEQ multiplex PCR, while TCRdb's copy carries only in-frame clones and drops some. The data hold roughly 100,000 clones, with roughly 84% observed a single time. V was shortened by 2 bases and J by 0 bases, with 14 bases between the two germline ends. Germline V gene lookup returns CDR1 SGHTA and CDR2 FQGNSA. The CDR3 contains 17 residues. V gene TRBV7-2 combines with J gene TRBJ1-3; tentatively, D is TRBD1 (5 bases). The source material was CD4+ or CD8+ T cells sorted from blood, sampled in a trial of the OX40 agonist ivuxolimab. The receptor comes from an adult with an advanced solid tumor such as melanoma, head and neck, liver or kidney cancer. CDR3: CASSLYPQGSSGNTIYF. CDR3 DNA sequence: TGTGCCAGCAGCTTATATCCCCAGGGCTCCTCTGGAAACACCATATATTTT.